This T cell receptor (beta chain) was identified during a study of CD8+CD57+ T cells in acquired aplastic anemia (dated 2018 in TCRdb). For the study in its entirety: On average, sorted CD4+ and CD8+ cells yielded 3 to 4 ug of extracted DNA, with a range of 0.2 to 27.4 ug. CD8+CD57+ expansion was defined as a frequency above the mean frequency observed in healthy subjects.

Study-level results and caveats: No significant difference in CD8+ Simpson's diversity was found between patients and healthy controls (P=0.060). Although twenty-nine CD8+ CDR3 sequences were shared by patients and controls, these sequences appeared highly expressed in patients and within the immunodominant clones of patients.

The CDR3 runs 12 amino acids, cysteine and phenylalanine included. Only the CDR3 DNA is retained, 36 bases long and in frame from the first base. At the junction V is shortened by 3 bases and J by 0 bases, with 6 bases in between. The germline V gene encodes CDR1 DFQATT and CDR2 SNEGSKA (reference sequence). In this sample, this clonotype turned up many times. Its antigen has not been determined. No base quality information exists; no much larger clone differs at one position. Genomic DNA served as template for TCR beta VDJ combination and CDR3 sequence profiling. TCR repertoire sequencing was run on an Illumina HiSeq 2000. The authors' pipeline ran thus. Repertoire assessment relied on Simpson's diversity index, CDR3 size and DJ length profiles, and TRBV/TRBJ rearrangement plots. The most abundant DNA sequence in the deep sequencing data was taken as the immunodominant clone. CDR3 amino acid sequences were checked for sharing across subjects and were also compared against the VDJdb database and published repertoires. The public reads were quality trimmed at Q25 with fastp and then assembled into clones with MiXCR by TCRdb, keeping productive beta chains. Each entry merges the rows of one CDR3 protein and shows their most common DNA and genes. None of the V and J calls come from the authors' own analysis; TCRdb made them. This sample has around 220,000 distinct CDR3 sequences in its table, and 40% to 60% of those were observed once. The top ten clonotypes cover 15% to 20% of the sample.

Patients chosen for sequencing had shown expansion of CD8+CD57+ cells by flow cytometry. All patients had severe acquired aplastic anemia diagnosed by International Study of Aplastic Anemia and Agranulocytosis and Camitta criteria. No therapy had been received by the patients at the time of blood sampling. In this study, sorted CD4+ and CD8+ T cells from the blood of healthy subjects and of severe aplastic anemia patients had their TCR repertoires deep-sequenced. In the USA, patient enrollment took place under clinicaltrials.gov protocols 00001620, 01623167, 00001397, 00071045, 00081523 and 00961064. Ficoll-Paque density gradient centrifugation was used to isolate peripheral blood mononuclear cells. CD4+ and CD8+ T cells were sorted by FACS or magnetic beads before DNA extraction.

The chain was built from TRBV20-1 and TRBJ2-7; no confident D gene assignment can be made. The sample taken for sequencing was sorted CD4+, CD8+, or CD8+CD57+ T cells (not recorded which) from PBMCs. The clonotype originates from a human donor with aplastic anemia. The CDR3 protein sequence reads: CSASHTSYEQYF. The DNA reads TGCAGTGCTAGTCACACCTCCTACGAGCAGTACTTC.